In this sample, the clone carrying this T cell receptor beta chain turned up a few times. Its cognate antigen is unknown. Between the trimmed V and J ends, which lost 7 bases and 3 bases, there was a span of 9 bases. Per germline, CDR1 SNHLY and CDR2 FYNNEI. The CDR3 has 12 residues. This record comes from a study of T-cell memory formation after mild COVID-19. Overall study: There were largely donor-specific TCR clusters. Study conclusions and caveats: Within pre-infection memory, some responding clones were found, suggesting cross-reactive memory joined.

Using constant-segment primers, 5'RACE produced TCR alpha and TCR beta cDNA libraries carrying sample barcodes and UMIs. TCRdb used MiXCR to reprocess the 5' RACE reads, holding one entry per CDR3 protein. This sample has roughly 400,000 distinct CDR3 sequences; about a sixth occur once, and the top ten carry 20% to 25%. The chain has TRBV2 and TRBJ1-2; maybe TRBD1 (5 bases). The material sequenced was PBMCs or a T cell subset sorted from them (not recorded which). This clonotype was sampled from a man aged 18 to 29 who had mild COVID-19 (a few samples of this study predate the infection). Cell type and time point are not known. CDR3 coding DNA: TGTGCCAGCAAAGGGGACCACTATGGCTACACCTTC. As protein: CASKGDHYGYTF.